This T cell receptor beta chain was found in a study of CD8 T cells in Susac syndrome. Study details: The Susac syndrome patients were therapy-naive, on corticosteroids, or on intravenous immunoglobulin alone at blood draw.

TEMRA cells were enriched by FACS, and CD4+ and CD8+ T cells were negatively isolated. Reverse transcription used roughly 0.5 to 1 ug RNA and random hexamers. Across 54 Vbeta and 13 Jbeta, TCR beta CDR3 was amplified with immunoSEQ multiplex PCR. TCRdb reanalysed the immunoSEQ multiplex PCR reads using MiXCR and keeps one entry per CDR3 protein. The sample records approximately 160,000 distinct CDR3 sequences, approximately 95% being singletons. Whole-study findings and limits: The Susac syndrome CD4+ T cell repertoires displayed no clonal expansion.

Per germline, CDR1 SEHNR and CDR2 FQNEAQ (reference sequence). The CDR3 covers 15 residues. Trimming took off 3 bases at V and 5 bases at J, with 11 bases between the two ends. As regards this clonotype: Its antigen is not known.

Sequenced sample: CD4+ T cells from PBMCs. The clonotype was recovered from a human donor with Susac syndrome. The J gene is TRBJ1-6, the V gene TRBV7-9, with D hard to call. The CDR3 region has the DNA TGTGCCAGCAGCTTCATCCTGGGAAATAATTCACCCCTCCACTTT. It codes for CASSFILGNNSPLHF.